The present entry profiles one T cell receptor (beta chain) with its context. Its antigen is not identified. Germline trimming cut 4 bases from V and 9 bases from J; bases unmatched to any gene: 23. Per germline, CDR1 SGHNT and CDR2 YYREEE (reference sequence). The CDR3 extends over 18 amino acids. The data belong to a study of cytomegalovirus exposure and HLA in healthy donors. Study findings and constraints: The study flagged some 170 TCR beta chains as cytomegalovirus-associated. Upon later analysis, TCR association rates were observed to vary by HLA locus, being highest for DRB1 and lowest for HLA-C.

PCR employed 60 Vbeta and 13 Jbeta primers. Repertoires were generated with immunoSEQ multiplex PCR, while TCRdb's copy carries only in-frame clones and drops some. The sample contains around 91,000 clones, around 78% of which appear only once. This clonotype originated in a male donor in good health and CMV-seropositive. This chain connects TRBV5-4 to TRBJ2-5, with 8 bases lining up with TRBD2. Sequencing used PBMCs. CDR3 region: CASSHGEAGALIRAAQYF. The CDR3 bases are TGTGCCAGCAGCCATGGAGAAGCGGGGGCCCTTATCCGAGCGGCCCAGTACTTC.